Following are 7 T cell receptor beta chains from one sample sequenced in a study of blood T cell repertoires in COVID-19. Only in-frame clones appear in the TCRdb table, and some are missing; sequencing was by immunoSEQ multiplex PCR. The data contain over 400,000 clones, less than 90% of them singletons. Sequenced input: peripheral blood. The receptors here all came from a woman in her forties or fifties with COVID-19, enrolled during active disease.

This clone was observed a single time. The chain links TRBV27 to TRBJ1-5, with no clear D. The CDR3 runs to 14 residues. V was clipped by 6 bases and J by 1 base, with 10 bases between them. CDR1 is MNHEY, CDR2 SMNVEV, per germline (reference sequence). The CDR3 DNA follows: TGTGCCAGCAGAGAGCGGCAGAGCAATCAGCCCCAGCATTTT. Protein product: CASRERQSNQPQHF.

DNA of the CDR3: TGTGCCAGCAGCCCCGACGGGAACTGGGGAGAGACCCAGTACTTC. This encodes CASSPDGNWGETQYF. The chain links TRBV5-4 to TRBJ2-5; perhaps TRBD2 as D (5 bases). V lost 4 bases to trimming and J lost 4 bases, with 17 bases between them. Germline V CDR1 and CDR2: SGHNT, YYREEE (reference sequence). CDR3 length equals 15 residues.

The chain joins TRBV28 to TRBJ2-7; 8 bases are a match to TRBD1. This CDR3 spans 14 amino acids. The V gene's germline CDR1 is MDHEN and CDR2 SYDVKM. The J segment lost 0 bases and the V segment lost 8 bases, leaving 6 bases of the junction unmatched. DNA for the CDR3: TGTGCCAGCCATCCGGGACAGGTCTCCTACGAGCAGTACTTC. This encodes CASHPGQVSYEQYF.

The chain joins TRBV5-4 to TRBJ2-5; 8 nucleotides agree with TRBD1. In germline, CDR1 is SGHNT, CDR2 YYREEE (reference sequence). V lost 2 bases and J lost 5; bases outside the gene matches: 5. The CDR3 covers 14 residues. This CDR3 reads CASSLDRGRETQYF. CDR3 in DNA: TGTGCCAGCAGCTTAGACAGGGGAAGGGAGACCCAGTACTTC.

The chain uses TRBV18 and TRBJ2-1; the match to TRBD2 covers 8 bases. Trimming at V came to 2 bases and at J to 7 bases, leaving 7 bases not matched to a gene. The CDR3 covers 15 residues. From germline, CDR1 is KGHSH and CDR2 LQKENI. The CDR3: CASSPMRGVLNEQFF. Written as DNA, the CDR3 is TGTGCCAGCTCACCAATGCGGGGGGTTTTGAATGAGCAGTTCTTC.

This clone was seen only once. The rearrangement links TRBV2 to TRBJ1-2; 8 nucleotides line up with TRBD1. The junction had 4 bases not matched to a gene; V was cut back by 4 bases and J by 0 bases. Per germline, CDR1 SNHLY and CDR2 FYNNEI. The CDR3 is 15 amino acids. CDR3: CASSGIQGANYGYTF. The CDR3, as DNA: TGTGCCAGCAGTGGGATACAGGGGGCTAACTATGGCTACACCTTC.

This clone was counted a few times. The chain has TRBV5-4 and TRBJ1-2; 12 positions agree with TRBD1. Germline V lookup: CDR1 SGHNT, CDR2 YYREEE (reference sequence). CDR3 length: 16 residues. With 4 bases clipped from V and 8 bases from J, the junction kept 12 bases outside the gene matches. The CDR3 protein is CASSLAPGQGARGYTF. In DNA form, the CDR3 reads TGTGCCAGCAGCCTAGCTCCGGGACAGGGGGCGCGGGGCTACACCTTC.